Listed below are T cell receptor beta chains from one sample, sequenced in a study of T cell responses to AZD1222 COVID-19 vaccine. Clones were sequenced by immunoSEQ multiplex PCR, and TCRdb holds only the in-frame ones, with some missing. The sample lists 100,000 to 120,000 clones; 70% to 90% were seen once. Here the sequenced sample was peripheral blood, taken on day 0 of AZD1222 vaccination. The receptors originated from an adult in good health. Each CDR3 is given with its conserved first and last residue. The order of the fields is J gene, D gene, V gene, clone size, CDR3 DNA, CDR3 protein. D genes are given only for firm matches. Clone size appears in some rows only: once, few, many, or a class for an expanded clone.

J: TRBJ2-7; D: TRBD2; V: TRBV5-1; size: NA; DNA: TGCGCCAGCAGCTCGGTAGGGCGGGGGACCTACGAGCAGTACTTC; CDR3: CASSSVGRGTYEQYF
J: TRBJ2-5; D: TRBD2; V: TRBV6-5; size: NA; DNA: TGTGCCAGCATGCCGGGACTAGCGGGGAGGCCTATGTACTTC; CDR3: CASMPGLAGRPMYF
J: TRBJ1-5; D: NA; V: TRBV5-1; size: NA; DNA: TGCGCCAGCAGCTGGGGGTTAAGCAATCAGCCCCAGCATTTT; CDR3: CASSWGLSNQPQHF
J: TRBJ2-7; D: NA; V: TRBV19; size: NA; DNA: TGTGCCAGTAGTACCGGGACTGCCTCCTACGAGCAGTACTTC; CDR3: CASSTGTASYEQYF
J: TRBJ1-2; D: NA; V: TRBV6-5; size: many; DNA: TGTGCCAGCAGTCCCGGGACAAAGTATGGCTACACCTTC; CDR3: CASSPGTKYGYTF
J: TRBJ1-4; D: NA; V: TRBV6-5; size: NA; DNA: TGTGCCAGCAGTTACTCCGGGGGAGGGACTAATGAAAAACTGTTTTTT; CDR3: CASSYSGGGTNEKLFF
J: TRBJ2-1; D: TRBD2; V: TRBV3-1/TRBV3-2; size: NA; DNA: TGTGCCAGCAGCCCGGGACTAGCGGGGGCGTCCAATGAGCAGTTCTTC; CDR3: CASSPGLAGASNEQFF
J: TRBJ2-5; D: TRBD1; V: TRBV6-4; size: NA; DNA: TGTGCCAGCAGCGCAACAGGGGGCTATGGGGAGACCCAGTACTTC; CDR3: CASSATGGYGETQYF
J: TRBJ2-7; D: NA; V: TRBV10-3; size: NA; DNA: TGTGCCATCAGTGAGTCAGGGTACTCCTACGAGCAGTACTTC; CDR3: CAISESGYSYEQYF
J: TRBJ2-3; D: NA; V: TRBV28; size: NA; DNA: TGTGCCAGCAGTTACCCCCTGAGCAAAAGCACAGATACGCAGTATTTT; CDR3: CASSYPLSKSTDTQYF
J: TRBJ2-7; D: NA; V: TRBV9; size: NA; DNA: TGTGCCAGCAGCCATAGAGGGGGTTCCCCCTACGAGCAGTACTTC; CDR3: CASSHRGGSPYEQYF
J: TRBJ2-1; D: NA; V: TRBV18; size: NA; DNA: TGTGCCAGCTCACCTGGCAAGAACTACAATGAGCAGTTCTTC; CDR3: CASSPGKNYNEQFF
J: TRBJ1-5; D: NA; V: TRBV28; size: NA; DNA: TGTGCCAGCAGTTTCCCTGGGACACGGCAGCCCCAGCATTTT; CDR3: CASSFPGTRQPQHF
J: TRBJ2-4; D: TRBD1; V: TRBV7-2; size: NA; DNA: TGTGCCAGCAGCGAAGGACAGGGGGTGGACATTCAGTACTTC; CDR3: CASSEGQGVDIQYF
J: TRBJ1-1; D: NA; V: TRBV30; size: NA; DNA: TGTGCCTGGAGTGTACGGTCGGGGGTAGGTACTGAAGCTTTCTTT; CDR3: CAWSVRSGVGTEAFF
J: TRBJ1-5; D: NA; V: TRBV27; size: NA; DNA: TGTGCCAGCAGTCCCGGGGGGATACATAGCAATCAGCCCCAGCATTTT; CDR3: CASSPGGIHSNQPQHF
J: TRBJ1-5; D: NA; V: TRBV5-1; size: NA; DNA: TGCGCCAGCAGACCGGGACCGGGGGCGGGGGGCAATCAGCCCCAGCATTTT; CDR3: CASRPGPGAGGNQPQHF
J: TRBJ2-5; D: TRBD1; V: TRBV5-1; size: NA; DNA: TGCGCCAGCAGCTTTGGACAGGGCCAAGAGACCCAGTACTTC; CDR3: CASSFGQGQETQYF
J: TRBJ1-1; D: NA; V: TRBV19; size: NA; DNA: TGTGCCAGTAGTTTTCACAGGACCACTGAAGCTTTCTTT; CDR3: CASSFHRTTEAFF